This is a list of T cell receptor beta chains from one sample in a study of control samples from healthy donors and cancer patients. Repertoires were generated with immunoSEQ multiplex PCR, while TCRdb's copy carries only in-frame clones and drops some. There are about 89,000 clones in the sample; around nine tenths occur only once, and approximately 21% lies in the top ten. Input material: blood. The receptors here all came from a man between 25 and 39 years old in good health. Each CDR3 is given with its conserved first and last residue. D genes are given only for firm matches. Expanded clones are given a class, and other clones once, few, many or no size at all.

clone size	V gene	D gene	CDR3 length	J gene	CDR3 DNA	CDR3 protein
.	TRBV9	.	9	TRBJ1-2	TGTGCCAGCAGCGCGGATAACACCTTC	CASSADNTF
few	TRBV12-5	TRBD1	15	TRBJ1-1	TGTGCTAGTGGCCGAAGACAGGGTGTGAACACTGAAGCTTTCTTT	CASGRRQGVNTEAFF
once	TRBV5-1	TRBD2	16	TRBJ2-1	TGCGCCAGCAGCGGAGGACTAGCGGGGGGGCCGGATTGGCAGTTCTTC	CASSGGLAGGPDWQFF
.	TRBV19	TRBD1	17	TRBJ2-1	TGTGCCAGTAGTTCCGGGACAGGGACCTTCTCCTACAATGAGCAGTTCTTC	CASSSGTGTFSYNEQFF
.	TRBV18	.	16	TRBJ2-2	TGTGCCAGCTCACCACCAGGGGGTGAGCGTACCGGGGAGCTGTTTTTT	CASSPPGGERTGELFF
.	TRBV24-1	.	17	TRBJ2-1	TGTGCCACCAGTGATCCGGGGACAGTTGGGTGGGGGGTTGAGCAGTTCTTC	CATSDPGTVGWGVEQFF
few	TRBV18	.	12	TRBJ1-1	TGTGCCAGCTCACCACGAGGCCCTGAAGCTTTCTTT	CASSPRGPEAFF
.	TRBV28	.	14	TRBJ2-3	TGTGCCAGCAGCCCGACTGGGCGGGGAGATACGCAGTATTTT	CASSPTGRGDTQYF
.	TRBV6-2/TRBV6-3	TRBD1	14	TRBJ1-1	TGTGCCAGCAGTTACAACAGGGGTTCCACTGAAGCTTTCTTT	CASSYNRGSTEAFF
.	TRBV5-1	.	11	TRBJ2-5	TGCGCCAGCATGGACCAAGAGACCCAGTACTTC	CASMDQETQYF
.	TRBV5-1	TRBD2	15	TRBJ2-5	TGCGCCAGCAGCTGGGATCTCGCGGGGGGGGAGACCCAGTACTTC	CASSWDLAGGETQYF
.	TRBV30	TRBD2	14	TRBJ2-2	TGTGCCTGGAAAAGGCTAGCGGGCACCGGGGAGCTGTTTTTT	CAWKRLAGTGELFF
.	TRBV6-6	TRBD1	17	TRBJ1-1	TGTGCCAGCAGTCCCGGGACAGGGGGTCGGGGGGACGCTGAAGCTTTCTTT	CASSPGTGGRGDAEAFF
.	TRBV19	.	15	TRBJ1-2	TGTGCCAGTAGTATTCAAGGGATAGCTAACTATGGCTACACCTTC	CASSIQGIANYGYTF
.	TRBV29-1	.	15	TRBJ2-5	TGCAGCGTTGAATACCCCGGGGGCCGGGGGGAGACCCAGTACTTC	CSVEYPGGRGETQYF
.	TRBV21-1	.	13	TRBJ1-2	TGTGCCAGCAGCACGGGGGGGCTACGGGGCTACACCTTC	CASSTGGLRGYTF